The sequence of this T cell receptor (beta chain) was determined in a study of blood T cell repertoires in COVID-19. Clones were read by immunoSEQ multiplex PCR, and TCRdb kept only the in-frame ones, dropping some. The sample lists 230,000 or so clones, about four fifths occurring once. The sequenced sample consisted of peripheral blood. This clonotype was sampled from a man between 45 and 60 years old with active or convalescent COVID-19.

CDR3 amino acids: CASSPSAGGYNEQFF. DNA for the CDR3: TGTGCCAGCAGCCCCAGCGCGGGGGGATACAATGAGCAGTTCTTC. The V and J genes are TRBV3-1 (or the pseudogene TRBV3-2) and TRBJ2-1, with 8 bases identical to TRBD2. The J segment lost 4 bases and the V segment lost 4 bases, leaving 6 bases of the junction unmatched. The CDR3 extends over 15 amino acids. Looked up from germline, CDR1 is LGHDT and CDR2 is YNNKEL (reference sequence).